The present entry profiles one T cell receptor (beta chain) with its context. Its antigen is not known. The source of the sample is a study of metastatic and nonmetastatic thyroid tumors. About the study: Blood and tumor or nodule tissue repertoires from malignant and benign thyroid patients were compared.

All patients were treatment-naive before thyroid surgery. The study's findings and limits: It was reported that TCR beta diversity was significantly higher in malignant thyroid tumors than benign nodules, in blood and tumor.

V lost 5 bases to trimming and J lost 5 bases; unmatched junction nucleotides: 8. This CDR3 is 14 amino acids long. Germline assignment: CDR1 DFQATT and CDR2 SNEGSKA (reference sequence). In the authors' methods: The study took CDR3 differences across clinicopathological groups and made a distant-metastasis classifier for papillary thyroid cancer from them. TCRdb reanalyzed the PCR reads via MiXCR. The V and J calls here are based on TCRdb, not the publication. The sample yields tens of thousands of clones, roughly 12% seen once. The source of this sequence is a female donor with papillary thyroid cancer or a benign thyroid nodule (not recorded which). Some clones in this sample may be carry-over from other donors' samples. V usage is TRBV20-1 and J usage is TRBJ2-3; 9 bases align to TRBD1. The sequenced material came from blood. The CDR3 region has the DNA TGCAGTGCTGGACAGGGGACCGTTCGAGATACGCAGTATTTT. Its protein is CSAGQGTVRDTQYF.